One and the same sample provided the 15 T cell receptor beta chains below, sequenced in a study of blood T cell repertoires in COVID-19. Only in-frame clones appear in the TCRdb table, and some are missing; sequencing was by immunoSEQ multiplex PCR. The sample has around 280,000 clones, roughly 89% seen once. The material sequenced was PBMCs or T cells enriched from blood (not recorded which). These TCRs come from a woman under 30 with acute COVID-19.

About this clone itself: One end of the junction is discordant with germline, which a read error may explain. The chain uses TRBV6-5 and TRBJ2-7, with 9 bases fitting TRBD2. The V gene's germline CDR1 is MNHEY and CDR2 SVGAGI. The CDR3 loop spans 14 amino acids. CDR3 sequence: CASNYAGGSHEQYF. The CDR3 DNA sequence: TGTGCCAGCAATTACGCGGGAGGGAGCCACGAGCAGTACTTC.

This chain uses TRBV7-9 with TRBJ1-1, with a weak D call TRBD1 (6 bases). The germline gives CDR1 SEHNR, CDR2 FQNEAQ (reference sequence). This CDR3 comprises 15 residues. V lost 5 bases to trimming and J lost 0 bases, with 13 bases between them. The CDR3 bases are TGTGCCAGCAGCAATCGGGACAACTTGAACACTGAAGCTTTCTTT. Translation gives CASSNRDNLNTEAFF. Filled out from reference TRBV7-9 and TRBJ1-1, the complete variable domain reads DTGVSQNPRHKITKRGQNVTFRCDPISEHNRLYWYRQTLGQGPEFLTYFQNEAQLEKSRLLSDRFSAERPKGSFSTLEIQRTEQGDSAMYLCASSNRDNLNTEAFFGQGTRLTVV.

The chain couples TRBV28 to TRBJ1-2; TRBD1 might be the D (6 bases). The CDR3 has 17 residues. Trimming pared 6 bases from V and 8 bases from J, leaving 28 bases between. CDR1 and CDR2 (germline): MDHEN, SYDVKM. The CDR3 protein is CASSSSTLKGGLEGYTF. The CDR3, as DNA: TGTGCCAGCAGCTCCTCAACCTTAAAGGGGGGGCTGGAAGGCTACACCTTC.

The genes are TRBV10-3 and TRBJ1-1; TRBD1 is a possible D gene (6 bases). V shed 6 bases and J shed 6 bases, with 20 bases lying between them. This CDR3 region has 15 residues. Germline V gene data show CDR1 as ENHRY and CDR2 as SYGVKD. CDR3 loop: CAISQLDRGIPEAFF. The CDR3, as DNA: TGTGCCATCAGCCAACTGGACAGAGGGATCCCTGAAGCTTTCTTT.

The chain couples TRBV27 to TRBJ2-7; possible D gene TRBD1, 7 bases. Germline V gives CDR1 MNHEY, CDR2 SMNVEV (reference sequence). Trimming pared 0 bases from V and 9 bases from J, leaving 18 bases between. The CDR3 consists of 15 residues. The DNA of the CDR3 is TGTGCCAGCAGTTTATCGGGCGGGACAGCTGGTGGGCAGTACTTC. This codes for CASSLSGGTAGGQYF.

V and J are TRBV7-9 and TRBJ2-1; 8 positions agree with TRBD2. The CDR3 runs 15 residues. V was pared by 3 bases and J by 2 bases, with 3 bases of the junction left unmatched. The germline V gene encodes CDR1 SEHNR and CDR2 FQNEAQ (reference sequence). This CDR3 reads CASSLWREAYNEQFF. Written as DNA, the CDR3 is TGTGCCAGCAGCTTGTGGCGGGAGGCCTACAATGAGCAGTTCTTC.

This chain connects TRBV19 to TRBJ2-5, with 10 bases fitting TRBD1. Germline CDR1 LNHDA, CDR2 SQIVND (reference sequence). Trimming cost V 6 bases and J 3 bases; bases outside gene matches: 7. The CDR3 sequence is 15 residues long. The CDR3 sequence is CASRATGTGEETQYF. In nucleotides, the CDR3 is TGTGCCAGTAGAGCCACGGGGACAGGGGAAGAGACCCAGTACTTC.

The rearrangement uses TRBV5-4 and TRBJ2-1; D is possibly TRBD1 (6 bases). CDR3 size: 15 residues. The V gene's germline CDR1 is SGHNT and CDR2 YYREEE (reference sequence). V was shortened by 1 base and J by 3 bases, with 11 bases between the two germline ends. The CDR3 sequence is CASSLTQGHYNEQFF. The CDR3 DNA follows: TGTGCCAGCAGCTTGACGCAGGGACACTACAATGAGCAGTTCTTC.

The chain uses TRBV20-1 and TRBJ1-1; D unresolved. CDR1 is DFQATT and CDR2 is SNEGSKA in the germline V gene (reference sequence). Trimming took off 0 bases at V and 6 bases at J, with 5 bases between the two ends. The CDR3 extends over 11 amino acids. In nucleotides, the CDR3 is TGCAGTGCTAGAGATTGGCCTGAAGCTTTCTTT. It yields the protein CSARDWPEAFF.

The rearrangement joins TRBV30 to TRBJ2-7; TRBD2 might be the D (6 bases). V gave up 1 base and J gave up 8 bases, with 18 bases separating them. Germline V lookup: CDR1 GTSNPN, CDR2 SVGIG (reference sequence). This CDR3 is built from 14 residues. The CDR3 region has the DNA TGTGCCTGGAGTGACGGGAGTCTAAGGGTGAAGCAGTACTTC. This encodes CAWSDGSLRVKQYF.

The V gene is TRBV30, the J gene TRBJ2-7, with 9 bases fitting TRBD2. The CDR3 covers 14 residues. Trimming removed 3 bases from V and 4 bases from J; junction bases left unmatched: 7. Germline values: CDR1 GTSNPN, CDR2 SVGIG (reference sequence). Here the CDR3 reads CAWSRGSGSYEQYF. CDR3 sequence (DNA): TGTGCCTGGAGCCGGGGTAGCGGGAGTTACGAGCAGTACTTC.

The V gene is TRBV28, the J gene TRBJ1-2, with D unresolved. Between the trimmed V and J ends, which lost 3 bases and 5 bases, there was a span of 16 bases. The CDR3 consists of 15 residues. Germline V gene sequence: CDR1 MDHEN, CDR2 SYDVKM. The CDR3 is CASSLGPTSGYGYTF. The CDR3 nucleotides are TGTGCCAGCAGTTTGGGCCCTACTTCGGGGTATGGCTACACCTTC.

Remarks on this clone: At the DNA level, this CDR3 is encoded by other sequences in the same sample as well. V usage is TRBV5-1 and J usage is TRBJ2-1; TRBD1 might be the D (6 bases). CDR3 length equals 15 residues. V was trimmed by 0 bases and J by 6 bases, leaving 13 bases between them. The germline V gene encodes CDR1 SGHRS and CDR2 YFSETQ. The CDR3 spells CASSLEQGLSNEQFF. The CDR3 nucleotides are TGCGCCAGCAGCTTGGAACAGGGTTTGAGCAATGAGCAGTTCTTC.

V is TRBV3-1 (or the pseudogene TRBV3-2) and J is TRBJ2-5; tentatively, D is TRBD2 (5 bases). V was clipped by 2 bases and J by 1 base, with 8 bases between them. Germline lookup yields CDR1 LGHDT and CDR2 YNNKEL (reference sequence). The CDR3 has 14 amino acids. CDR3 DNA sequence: TGTGCCAGCAGCCAAACTCGGGGCCAAGAGACCCAGTACTTC. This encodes CASSQTRGQETQYF.

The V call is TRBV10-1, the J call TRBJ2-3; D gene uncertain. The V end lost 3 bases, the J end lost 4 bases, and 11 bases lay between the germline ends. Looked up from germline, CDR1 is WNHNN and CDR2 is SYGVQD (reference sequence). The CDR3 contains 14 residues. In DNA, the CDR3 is TGCGCCAGCAGTGACGGTTCCCTTGCAGATACGCAGTATTTT. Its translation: CASSDGSLADTQYF.